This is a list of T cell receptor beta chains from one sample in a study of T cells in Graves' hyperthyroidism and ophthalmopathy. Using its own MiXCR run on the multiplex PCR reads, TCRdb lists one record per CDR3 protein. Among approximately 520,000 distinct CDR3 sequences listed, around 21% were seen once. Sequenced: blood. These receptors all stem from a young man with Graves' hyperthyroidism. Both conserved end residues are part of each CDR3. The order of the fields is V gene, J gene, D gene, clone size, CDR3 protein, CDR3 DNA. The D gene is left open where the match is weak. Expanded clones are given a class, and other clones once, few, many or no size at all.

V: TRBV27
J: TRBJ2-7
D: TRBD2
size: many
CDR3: CASSLRGGLFYEQYF
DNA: TGTGCCAGCAGTTTACGCGGGGGACTGTTCTACGAGCAGTACTTC

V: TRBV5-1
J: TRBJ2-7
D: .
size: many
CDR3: CASSLDGGEYEQYF
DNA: TGCGCCAGCAGCTTAGATGGGGGTGAATACGAGCAGTACTTC

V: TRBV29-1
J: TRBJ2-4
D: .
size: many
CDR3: CSVEPVAKNIQYF
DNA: TGCAGCGTTGAGCCCGTAGCCAAAAACATTCAGTACTTC

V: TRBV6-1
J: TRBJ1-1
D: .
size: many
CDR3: CASSGQWVSDPEAFF
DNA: TGTGCCAGCAGCGGACAGTGGGTCTCCGACCCTGAAGCTTTCTTT

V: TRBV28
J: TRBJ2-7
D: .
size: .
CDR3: CASSLEGWRFYEQYF
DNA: TGTGCCAGCAGTTTAGAGGGGTGGCGGTTCTACGAGCAGTACTTC

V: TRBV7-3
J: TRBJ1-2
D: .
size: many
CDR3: CASSQEDGSRFTANYGYTF
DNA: TGTGCCAGCAGCCAAGAGGACGGATCAAGATTTACAGCTAACTATGGCTACACCTTC

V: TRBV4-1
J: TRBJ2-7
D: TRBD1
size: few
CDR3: CASSGGTGYSYEQYF
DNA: TGCGCCAGCAGCGGAGGGACAGGGTATTCCTACGAGCAGTACTTC

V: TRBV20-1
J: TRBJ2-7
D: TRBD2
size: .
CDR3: CSSAILAGVDEQYF
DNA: TGCAGTTCAGCTATTCTAGCGGGAGTCGACGAGCAGTACTTC

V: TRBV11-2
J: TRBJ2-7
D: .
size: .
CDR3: CASSLVGQPFSYEQYF
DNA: TGTGCCAGCAGCTTAGTTGGCCAGCCATTCTCCTACGAGCAGTACTTC

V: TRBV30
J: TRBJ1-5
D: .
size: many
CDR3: CAWSTHSNQPQHF
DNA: TGTGCCTGGAGTACCCATAGCAATCAGCCCCAGCATTTT

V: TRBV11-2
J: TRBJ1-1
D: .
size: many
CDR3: CASSLPNRNTEAFF
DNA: TGTGCCAGCAGCTTACCTAACCGTAACACTGAAGCTTTCTTT

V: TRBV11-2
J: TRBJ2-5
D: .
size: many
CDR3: CASSLDQIGTQYF
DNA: TGTGCCAGCAGCTTAGACCAGATCGGGACCCAGTACTTC

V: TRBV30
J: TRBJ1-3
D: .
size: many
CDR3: CAWSRGTGNTIYF
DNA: TGTGCCTGGAGTCGGGGGACTGGAAACACCATATATTTT

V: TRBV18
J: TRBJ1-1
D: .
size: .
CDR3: CASSPGVTAFF
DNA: TGTGCCAGCTCACCAGGCGTTACGGCTTTCTTT

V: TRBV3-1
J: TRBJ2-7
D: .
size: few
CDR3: CASSLSGQGPSYEQYF
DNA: TGTGCCAGCAGCCTCTCCGGGCAGGGGCCGTCCTACGAGCAGTACTTC

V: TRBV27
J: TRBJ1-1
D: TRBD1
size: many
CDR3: CASRDWTGKDTEAFF
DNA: TGTGCCAGCAGGGACTGGACAGGGAAGGACACTGAAGCTTTCTTT

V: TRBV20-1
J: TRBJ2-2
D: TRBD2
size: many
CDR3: CSARDSLAGDTGELFF
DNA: TGCAGTGCTAGAGATAGTCTAGCGGGGGACACCGGGGAGCTGTTTTTT

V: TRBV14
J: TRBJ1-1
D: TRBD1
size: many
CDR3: CASSQTGWSTEAFF
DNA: TGTGCCAGCAGCCAGACAGGGTGGAGCACTGAAGCTTTCTTT

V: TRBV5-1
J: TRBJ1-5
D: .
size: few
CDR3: CASSIGTPRVQPQHF
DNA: TGCGCCAGCAGCATTGGGACACCACGGGTTCAGCCCCAGCATTTT

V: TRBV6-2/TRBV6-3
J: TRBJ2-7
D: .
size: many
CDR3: CASSSAGPLYEQYF
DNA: TGTGCCAGCAGTTCTGCAGGGCCCCTCTACGAGCAGTACTTC

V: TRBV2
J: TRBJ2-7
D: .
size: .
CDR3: CASSLGGDMTIEQYF
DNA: TGTGCCAGCAGTTTGGGTGGGGATATGACGATCGAGCAGTACTTC